This entry concerns a single TCR beta chain. Assay used: immunoSEQ multiplex PCR; TCRdb lists only in-frame clones, some missing. The sample includes approximately 210,000 clones, roughly 82% seen only once; the top ten take approximately 12%. This entry comes from a study of blood T cell repertoires in COVID-19. Study-wide context: Sites in the United States, Italy and Spain provided acute and convalescent COVID-19 samples.

This CDR3 is 17 amino acids long. V lost 1 base to trimming and J lost 7 bases; unmatched junction nucleotides: 13. Germline V gene data show CDR1 as LGHNA and CDR2 as YSLEER. The chain is built from TRBV4-3 and TRBJ2-1, with 7 nucleotides matching TRBD2. The source is a woman aged 40 to 50 with acute or convalescent COVID-19. Sequenced material: peripheral blood. The CDR3 spells CASSQVERAGAWNEQFF. CDR3 DNA sequence: TGCGCCAGCAGCCAAGTCGAGAGGGCGGGAGCATGGAATGAGCAGTTCTTC.